One and the same sample provided the 31 T cell receptor beta chains below, sequenced in a study of long-term antiretroviral therapy in people with HIV. Running of the v3.0 immunoSEQ assay took place at survey level. Clones were read by immunoSEQ multiplex PCR, and TCRdb kept only the in-frame ones, dropping some. The profile covers under 40,000 clones, with about 85% appearing a single time and more than 4.5% taken by the ten largest. This specimen was unsorted PBMCs, taken just under 2.9 years before starting antiretroviral therapy. All receptors derive from a young woman with HIV.

The rearrangement uses TRBV7-2 and TRBJ1-2; D ambiguous. Germline V gene data show CDR1 as SGHTA and CDR2 as FQGNSA. V dropped 3 bases and J dropped 0 bases, with 11 bases sitting between them. The CDR3 consists of 15 residues. The CDR3, as DNA: TGTGCCAGCAGCTTCACACCGGGGTCTAACTATGGCTACACCTTC. Translation gives CASSFTPGSNYGYTF.

This clone has a single count. The chain uses TRBV7-9 and TRBJ1-5; D remains unclear. V was pared by 0 bases and J by 5 bases, with 14 bases between. The CDR3 has 16 residues. Germline lookup yields CDR1 SEHNR and CDR2 FQNEAQ (reference sequence). The CDR3 nucleotides read TGTGCCAGCAGCTTAGCGGGGTACGGTCTGGATCAGCCCCAGCATTTT. Amino acid sequence: CASSLAGYGLDQPQHF. The full variable domain, with the rest looked up from reference TRBV7-9 and TRBJ1-5, is DTGVSQNPRHKITKRGQNVTFRCDPISEHNRLYWYRQTLGQGPEFLTYFQNEAQLEKSRLLSDRFSAERPKGSFSTLEIQRTEQGDSAMYLCASSLAGYGLDQPQHFGDGTRLSIL.

This clone came up once. The genes are TRBV27 and TRBJ2-1; TRBD1 might be the D (7 bases). The CDR3 spans 15 residues. Germline CDR1 is MNHEY and CDR2 is SMNVEV (reference sequence). V dropped 7 bases and J dropped 0 bases, with 13 bases sitting between them. The chain's CDR3 is CASTTGDSSYNEQFF. CDR3 DNA sequence: TGTGCCAGCACCACGGGGGACAGCTCCTACAATGAGCAGTTCTTC.

In this sample, this clone turned up once. The chain combines TRBV11-3 with TRBJ1-1, with 10 bases matching TRBD1. Trimming at V came to 8 bases and at J to 2 bases, leaving 5 bases not matched to a gene. This CDR3 comprises 14 residues. CDR1 and CDR2 (germline): SGHNT, YENEEA. CDR3 in amino acids: CASGQGGVNTEAFF. The DNA of the CDR3 is TGTGCCAGCGGACAGGGGGGAGTTAACACTGAAGCTTTCTTT.

V and J are TRBV11-3 and TRBJ2-2, with 7 bases that match TRBD2. This CDR3 has 14 amino acids. V lost 5 bases to trimming and J lost 7 bases; unmatched junction nucleotides: 7. CDR1 and CDR2 from the germline V gene are SGHNT and YENEEA. The chain's CDR3 is CASSRDGGVGELFF. As DNA, the CDR3 is TGTGCCAGCAGCCGAGATGGGGGGGTCGGGGAGCTGTTTTTT.

This chain uses TRBV7-2 with TRBJ1-6; no clear D gene. Germline lookup yields CDR1 SGHTA and CDR2 FQGNSA. This CDR3 contains 14 residues. Trimming removed 1 base from V and 7 bases from J, with 8 bases in between. For the CDR3, the DNA is TGTGCCAGCAGCTTAGGGGGTAAGAATTCACCCCTCCACTTT. As protein: CASSLGGKNSPLHF. The whole variable domain, filled in from reference TRBV7-2 and TRBJ1-6, reads GAGVSQSPSNKVTEKGKDVELRCDPISGHTALYWYRQSLGQGLEFLIYFQGNSAPDKSGLPSDRFSAERTGGSVSTLTIQRTQQEDSAVYLCASSLGGKNSPLHFGNGTRLTVT.

J is TRBJ2-3 and V is TRBV2; no clear D. The V end was cut by 3 bases, the J end by 1 base, with 5 bases between. Germline CDR1 and CDR2: SNHLY and FYNNEI. The CDR3 length is 13 residues. The CDR3: CASSDSGTDTQYF. The CDR3 DNA reads TGTGCCAGCAGTGATTCAGGCACAGATACGCAGTATTTT.

This chain uses TRBV12-5 with TRBJ2-1; 8 nucleotides agree with TRBD2. The V gene's germline CDR1 is LGHNT and CDR2 FRNRAP. The length of the CDR3 is 15 residues. V gave up 6 bases and J gave up 5 bases; unmatched junction bases: 9. The CDR3 sequence: CASGPRGGFNNEQFF. DNA of the CDR3: TGTGCTAGTGGCCCCCGGGGGGGCTTCAACAATGAGCAGTTCTTC.

The gene calls are TRBV2 and TRBJ1-4, with no clear D. Germline V gene sequence: CDR1 SNHLY, CDR2 FYNNEI. CDR3 length: 12 amino acids. Trimming stripped 4 bases from V and 0 bases from J, with 0 bases between. The CDR3 region is CASSATNEKLFF. The CDR3 DNA reads TGTGCCAGCAGTGCAACTAATGAAAAACTGTTTTTT.

This clone was seen a single time. J is TRBJ1-1 and V is TRBV7-9; 7 nucleotides agree with TRBD1. In germline, CDR1 is SEHNR, CDR2 FQNEAQ (reference sequence). After removal of 6 bases from V and 5 bases from J, the junction contained 6 bases not matched to a gene. The CDR3 contains 13 residues. As DNA, the CDR3 is TGTGCCAGCAGTTCACAGGGGAGAACTGAAGCTTTCTTT. Translating gives CASSSQGRTEAFF.

This clone was counted between two and nine times. The chain employs TRBV2 and TRBJ2-7; TRBD1 matches at 10 bases. V dropped 2 bases and J dropped 5; count of bases not matched to a gene: 6. The CDR3 contains 15 residues. Germline V lookup: CDR1 SNHLY, CDR2 FYNNEI. CDR3 sequence reads: CASSEFPGQGNEQYV. As DNA, the CDR3 is TGTGCCAGCAGTGAATTTCCGGGACAGGGGAACGAGCAGTACGTC.

The chain combines TRBV6-5 with TRBJ2-3, with D maybe TRBD1 (5 bases). The CDR3 loop spans 14 amino acids. Germline-derived CDR1 and CDR2 are MNHEY and SVGAGI. Trimming shortened V by 5 bases and J by 8 bases, and 17 bases separated the two germline ends. The CDR3 DNA follows: TGTGCCAGCAGTATTGGGGCCGCCCTAGGTACGCAGTATTTT. Its translation is CASSIGAALGTQYF.

The chain carries TRBV6-1 and TRBJ2-7; D not resolved. V lost 4 bases, J lost 0 bases, and 10 bases lay in between. The CDR3 runs 14 residues. Germline CDR1 is MNHNS and CDR2 is SASEGT. The CDR3 DNA follows: TGTGCCAGCAGTGGGTTGAGAAACTCCTACGAGCAGTACGTC. Protein: CASSGLRNSYEQYV.

This clone was observed a few times. The rearrangement uses TRBV5-1 and TRBJ1-6; D unresolved. V was pared by 1 base and J by 6 bases, with 8 bases between. CDR3 length: 14 amino acids. The V gene's germline CDR1 is SGHRS and CDR2 YFSETQ. The CDR3: CASSLSGFNSPLHF. CDR3 DNA: TGCGCCAGCAGCTTGAGCGGGTTTAATTCACCCCTCCACTTT.

This chain uses TRBV6-5 with TRBJ2-7; no clear D gene. Germline CDR1 and CDR2: MNHEY and SVGAGI. The CDR3 consists of 12 residues. The ends were cut back, 4 bases at V and 1 base at J, with 5 bases in the middle. In nucleotides, the CDR3 is TGTGCCAGCAGTTCTAGATCCTACGAGCAGTACTTC. The encoded protein is CASSSRSYEQYF.

The rearrangement uses TRBV28 and TRBJ2-3, with 8 bases that match TRBD1. Unmatched junction bases numbered 13, after V lost 8 bases and J lost 0 bases. The CDR3 covers 17 residues. In germline, CDR1 is MDHEN, CDR2 SYDVKM. CDR3 sequence: CASGLPIGQGSTDTQYF. Here the CDR3 DNA reads TGTGCCAGCGGCCTTCCCATTGGACAGGGCAGCACAGATACGCAGTATTTT.

The chain links TRBV18 to TRBJ2-1; 10 nucleotides line up with TRBD1. CDR3 size: 15 residues. Germline CDR1 KGHSH, CDR2 LQKENI. With V trimmed by 3 bases and J by 4 bases, 3 bases remained unmatched. The CDR3 sequence: CASSPGTGVYNEQFF. Written as DNA, the CDR3 is TGTGCCAGCTCACCCGGGACAGGGGTATACAATGAGCAGTTCTTC. The whole variable domain, remainder taken from reference TRBV18 and TRBJ2-1, is NAGVMQNPRHLVRRRGQEARLRCSPMKGHSHVYWYRQLPEEGLKFMVYLQKENIIDESGMPKERFSAEFPKEGPSILRIQQVVRGDSAAYFCASSPGTGVYNEQFFGPGTRLTVL.

The rearrangement uses TRBV18 and TRBJ1-6, with TRBD1 as a possible D gene (5 bases). Germline assignment: CDR1 KGHSH and CDR2 LQKENI. This CDR3 spans 12 amino acids. The germline V and J ends were trimmed by 3 bases and 10 bases, with 7 bases remaining between them. The CDR3 sequence is CASSPAGSPLHF. The CDR3 nucleotides are TGTGCCAGCTCACCGGCAGGGTCACCCCTCCACTTT.

The V and J genes are TRBV5-4 and TRBJ2-3, with a tentative D call TRBD1 (6 bases). V lost 5 bases, J lost 4 bases, and 14 bases lay in between. Germline V lookup: CDR1 SGHNT, CDR2 YYREEE (reference sequence). This CDR3 is 14 amino acids long. The CDR3 reads CASRARQAADTQYF. In DNA form, the CDR3 reads TGTGCCAGCAGGGCAAGACAGGCCGCAGATACGCAGTATTTT.

This clone has only one observation. This chain uses TRBV11-2 with TRBJ1-6; D not resolved. CDR3 length: 14 amino acids. Trimming shortened V by 5 bases and J by 5 bases, and 10 bases separated the two germline ends. The V gene's germline CDR1 is SGHAT and CDR2 FQNNGV. The DNA for the CDR3 is TGTGCCAGCAGCCGAGGGTCAGATAATTCACCCCTCCACTTT. It codes for CASSRGSDNSPLHF.

This clone showed up just once. The gene calls are TRBV10-3 and TRBJ2-5, with D possibly TRBD2 on 7 matching bases. CDR3 size: 13 residues. Germline lookup yields CDR1 ENHRY and CDR2 SYGVKD. Trimming stripped 10 bases from V and 3 bases from J, with 15 bases between. The CDR3 spells CATRGGGEETQYF. The CDR3 nucleotides are TGTGCCACCCGAGGGGGGGGAGAAGAGACCCAGTACTTC.

The CDR3 DNA sequence: TGTGCCAGCAGCTCAACAGGGGCGAACACTGAAGCTTTCTTT. Translated, it gives CASSSTGANTEAFF. This chain uses TRBV7-3 with TRBJ1-1; 7 nucleotides line up with TRBD1. The trim removed 4 bases at V and 1 base at J, leaving 3 bases unmatched. Germline CDR1 is SGHTA and CDR2 is FQGTGA. The CDR3 length is 14 residues.

The chain combines TRBV12-5 with TRBJ2-2, with D hard to call. V was clipped by 2 bases and J by 2 bases, with 9 bases between them. The germline CDR1 and CDR2 sequences are LGHNT and FRNRAP. CDR3 size: 15 residues. The CDR3 loop is CASGLPPGNTGELFF. Here the CDR3 DNA reads TGTGCTAGTGGTTTGCCTCCCGGTAACACCGGGGAGCTGTTTTTT.

The J gene is TRBJ1-5, the V gene TRBV19; D remains unclear. Trimming stripped 3 bases from V and 4 bases from J, with 10 bases between. The CDR3 has 14 residues. Germline V gene sequence: CDR1 LNHDA, CDR2 SQIVND (reference sequence). The CDR3 region has the DNA TGTGCCAGTAGTATTATTTCCGTAAATCAGCCCCAGCATTTT. It yields the protein CASSIISVNQPQHF. Supplemented by reference TRBV19 and TRBJ1-5, the full variable domain reads DGGITQSPKYLFRKEGQNVTLSCEQNLNHDAMYWYRQDPGQGLRLIYYSQIVNDFQKGDIAEGYSVSREKKESFPLTVTSAQKNPTAFYLCASSIISVNQPQHFGDGTRLSIL.

The DNA of the CDR3 is TGTGCCAGCAGCCCCGGCGACACAATTTATGGCTACACCTTC. Translating it yields CASSPGDTIYGYTF. The rearrangement uses TRBV4-2 and TRBJ1-2; D is unclear. Germline CDR1 and CDR2: LGHNA and YNFKEQ. The V and J ends lost 4 bases and 5 bases respectively, with 14 bases between them. The CDR3 covers 14 residues.

The chain is built from TRBV25-1 and TRBJ2-7; D remains ambiguous. The CDR3 is made up of 12 amino acids. In germline, CDR1 is MGHDK, CDR2 SYGVNS. The V gene lost 6 bases and the J gene lost 0 bases, with 6 bases spanning the gap. The CDR3 is CASSLSSYEQYF. In nucleotides, the CDR3 is TGTGCCAGCAGCTTAAGCTCCTACGAGCAGTACTTC.

The chain links TRBV30 to TRBJ1-5; TRBD1 aligns across 7 bases. Germline trimming cut 4 bases from V and 3 bases from J; bases unmatched to any gene: 6. CDR3 size: 14 residues. The germline V gene encodes CDR1 GTSNPN and CDR2 SVGIG (reference sequence). The CDR3 DNA reads TGTGCCTGGACCACCGGGACAGACAATCAGCCCCAGCATTTT. Protein: CAWTTGTDNQPQHF.

The V and J genes are TRBV6-5 and TRBJ2-1, with D perhaps matching TRBD2 (5 bases). Trimming pared 6 bases from V and 6 bases from J, leaving 18 bases between. Looked up from germline, CDR1 is MNHEY and CDR2 is SVGAGI. The CDR3 runs to 15 residues. The CDR3 region has the DNA TGTGCCAGCAGCCGCGAGGAGGTCACTTCCAATGAGCAGTTCTTC. Translated: CASSREEVTSNEQFF.

The chain carries TRBV4-1 and TRBJ2-5, with D perhaps being TRBD1 or TRBD2 (6 bases each). There are 14 residues in the CDR3. Trimming pared 0 bases from V and 5 bases from J, leaving 10 bases between. Germline V CDR1 and CDR2: MGHRA, YSYEKL. The DNA for the CDR3 is TGCGCCAGCAGCCAAGACGGGGGCCGGGAGACCCAGTACTTC. It codes for CASSQDGGRETQYF.

The rearrangement uses TRBV6-1 and TRBJ2-1; no firm D call. Trimming took off 4 bases at V and 10 bases at J, with 14 bases between the two ends. Germline assignment: CDR1 MNHNS and CDR2 SASEGT. This CDR3 contains 13 residues. CDR3 amino acids: CASSGDRVGEQFF. CDR3 DNA: TGTGCCAGCAGTGGCGACCGAGTTGGCGAGCAGTTCTTC.

The chain combines TRBV25-1 with TRBJ2-3, with TRBD1 matching 9 bases. Losses at the gene ends were 9 bases for V and 6 bases for J; bases not matched to a gene: 7. This CDR3 has 13 residues. Per the germline V gene, CDR1 is MGHDK and CDR2 is SYGVNS. The CDR3 sequence: CASRDRVFDTQYF. In nucleotides, the CDR3 is TGTGCCAGTCGGGACAGGGTCTTTGATACGCAGTATTTT.